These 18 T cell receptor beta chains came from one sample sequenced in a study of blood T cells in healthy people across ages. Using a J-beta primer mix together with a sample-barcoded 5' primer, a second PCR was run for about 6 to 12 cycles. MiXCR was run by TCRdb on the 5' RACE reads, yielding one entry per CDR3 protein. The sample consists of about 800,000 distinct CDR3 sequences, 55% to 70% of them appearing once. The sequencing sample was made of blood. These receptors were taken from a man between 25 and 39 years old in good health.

CDR3 region: CASSLIGDSKVDTQYF. CDR3 nucleotides: TGCGCCAGCAGCTTGATCGGGGACTCCAAGGTGGATACGCAGTATTTT. V and J are TRBV5-1 and TRBJ2-3; D perhaps matches TRBD2 (6 bases). Trimming took off 1 base at V and 6 bases at J, with 18 bases between the two ends. The germline gives CDR1 SGHRS, CDR2 YFSETQ. This CDR3 has 16 amino acids.

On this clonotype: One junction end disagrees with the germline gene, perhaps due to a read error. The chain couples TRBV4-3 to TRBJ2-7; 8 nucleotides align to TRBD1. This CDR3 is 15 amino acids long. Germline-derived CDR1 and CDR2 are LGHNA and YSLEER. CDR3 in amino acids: CTSSQGTGHSYEQYF. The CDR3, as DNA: TGCACCAGCAGCCAAGGGACAGGACACTCCTACGAGCAGTACTTC.

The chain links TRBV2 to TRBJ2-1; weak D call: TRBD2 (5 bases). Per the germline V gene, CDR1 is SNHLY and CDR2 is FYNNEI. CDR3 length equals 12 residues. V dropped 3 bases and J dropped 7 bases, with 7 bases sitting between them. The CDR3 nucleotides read TGTGCCAGCAGTGAGTGGGAGAATGAGCAGTTCTTC. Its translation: CASSEWENEQFF.

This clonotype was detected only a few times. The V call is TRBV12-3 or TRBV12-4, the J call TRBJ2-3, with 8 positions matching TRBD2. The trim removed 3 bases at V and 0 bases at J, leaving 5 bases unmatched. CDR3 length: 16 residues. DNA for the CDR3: TGTGCCAGCAGTTTTGGTGCGGGGGGCAGCACAGATACGCAGTATTTT. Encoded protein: CASSFGAGGSTDTQYF.

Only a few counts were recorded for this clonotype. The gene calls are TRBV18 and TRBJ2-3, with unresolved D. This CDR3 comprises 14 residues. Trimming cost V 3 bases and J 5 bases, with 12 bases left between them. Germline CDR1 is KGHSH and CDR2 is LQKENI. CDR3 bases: TGTGCCAGCTCACCGGTCGGGCCCGTAGATACGCAGTATTTT. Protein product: CASSPVGPVDTQYF.

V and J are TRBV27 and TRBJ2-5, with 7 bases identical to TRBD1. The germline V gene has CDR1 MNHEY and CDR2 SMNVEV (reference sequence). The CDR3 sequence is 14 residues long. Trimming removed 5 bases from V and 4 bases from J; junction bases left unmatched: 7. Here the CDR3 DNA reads TGTGCCAGCAGTCGGGACAGCGTTTTAGAGACCCAGTACTTC. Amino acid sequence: CASSRDSVLETQYF.

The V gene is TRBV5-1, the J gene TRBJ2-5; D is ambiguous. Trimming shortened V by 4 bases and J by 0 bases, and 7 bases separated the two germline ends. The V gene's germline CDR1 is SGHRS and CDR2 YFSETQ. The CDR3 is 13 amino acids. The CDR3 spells CASSVENQETQYF. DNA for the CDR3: TGCGCCAGCAGCGTAGAGAACCAAGAGACCCAGTACTTC.

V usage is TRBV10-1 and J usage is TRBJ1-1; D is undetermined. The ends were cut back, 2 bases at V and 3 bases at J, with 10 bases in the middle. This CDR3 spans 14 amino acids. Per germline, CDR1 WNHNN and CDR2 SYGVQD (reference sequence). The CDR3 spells CASSEGSKYTEAFF. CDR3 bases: TGCGCCAGCAGTGAGGGCAGCAAATACACTGAAGCTTTCTTT.

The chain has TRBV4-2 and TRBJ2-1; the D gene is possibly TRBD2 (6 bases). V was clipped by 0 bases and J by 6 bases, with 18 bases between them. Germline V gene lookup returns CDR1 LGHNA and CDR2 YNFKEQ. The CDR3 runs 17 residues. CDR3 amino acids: CASSQEVSGLTINEQFF. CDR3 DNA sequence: TGTGCCAGCAGCCAAGAAGTGTCGGGACTCACCATCAATGAGCAGTTCTTC.

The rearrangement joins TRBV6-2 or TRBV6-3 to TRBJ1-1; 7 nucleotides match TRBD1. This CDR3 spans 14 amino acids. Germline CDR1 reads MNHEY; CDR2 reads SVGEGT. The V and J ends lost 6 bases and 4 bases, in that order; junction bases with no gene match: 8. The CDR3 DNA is TGTGCCAGCAGCTTCTCAACAGGGGCCACTGAAGCTTTCTTT. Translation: CASSFSTGATEAFF.

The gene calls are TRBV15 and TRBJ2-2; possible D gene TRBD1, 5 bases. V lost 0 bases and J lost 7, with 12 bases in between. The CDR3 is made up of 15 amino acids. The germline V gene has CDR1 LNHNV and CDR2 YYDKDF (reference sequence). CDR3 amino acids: CATSRDRGLSGELFF. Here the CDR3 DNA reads TGTGCCACCAGCAGAGATAGGGGTCTGAGCGGGGAGCTGTTTTTT.

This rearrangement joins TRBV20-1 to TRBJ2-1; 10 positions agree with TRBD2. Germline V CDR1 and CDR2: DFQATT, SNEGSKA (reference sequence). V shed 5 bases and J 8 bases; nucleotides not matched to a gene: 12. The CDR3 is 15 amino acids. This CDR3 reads CSAGKAGGPSHEQFF. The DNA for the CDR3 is TGCAGTGCTGGAAAAGCGGGAGGGCCTTCCCATGAGCAGTTCTTC.

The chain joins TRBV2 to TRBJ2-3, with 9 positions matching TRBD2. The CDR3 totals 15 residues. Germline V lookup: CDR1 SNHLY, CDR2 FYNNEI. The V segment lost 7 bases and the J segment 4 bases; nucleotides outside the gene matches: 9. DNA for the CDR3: TGTGCCAGCATCTTTGGCGGGGGGGCCGCAGATACGCAGTATTTT. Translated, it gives CASIFGGGAADTQYF.

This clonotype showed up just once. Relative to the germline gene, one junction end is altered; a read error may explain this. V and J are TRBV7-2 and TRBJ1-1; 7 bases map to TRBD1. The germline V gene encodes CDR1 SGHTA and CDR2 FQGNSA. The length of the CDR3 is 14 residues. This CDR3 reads CARSFSRGDTEAFF. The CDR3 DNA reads TGTGCCCGCAGCTTCTCCAGGGGGGACACTGAAGCTTTCTTT.

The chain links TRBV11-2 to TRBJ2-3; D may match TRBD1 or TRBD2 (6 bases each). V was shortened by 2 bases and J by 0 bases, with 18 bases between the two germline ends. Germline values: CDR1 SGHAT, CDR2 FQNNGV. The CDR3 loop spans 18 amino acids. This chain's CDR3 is CASSLRGGTDPSTDTQYF. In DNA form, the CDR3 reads TGTGCCAGCAGCTTAAGAGGGGGGACTGATCCTAGCACAGATACGCAGTATTTT.

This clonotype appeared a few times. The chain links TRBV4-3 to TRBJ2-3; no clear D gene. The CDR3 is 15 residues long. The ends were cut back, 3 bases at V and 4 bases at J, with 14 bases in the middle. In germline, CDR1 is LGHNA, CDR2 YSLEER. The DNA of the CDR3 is TGCGCCAGCAGCCAGGGGTTATTCAGTGCAGATACGCAGTATTTT. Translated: CASSQGLFSADTQYF.

The CDR3 loop reads CASSLGGRGGHEQYF. Written as DNA, the CDR3 is TGTGCCAGCAGCTTGGGTGGGCGAGGAGGGCACGAGCAGTACTTC. This rearrangement joins TRBV5-6 to TRBJ2-7; the D gene is possibly TRBD2 (6 bases). The germline gives CDR1 SGHDT, CDR2 YYEEEE. V was shortened by 0 bases and J by 5 bases, with 15 bases between the two germline ends. The CDR3 spans 15 residues. The full variable domain, rest sourced from reference TRBV5-6 and TRBJ2-7, is DAGVTQSPTHLIKTRGQQVTLRCSPKSGHDTVSWYQQALGQGPQFIFQYYEEEERQRGNFPDRFSGHQFPNYSSELNVNALLLGDSALYLCASSLGGRGGHEQYFGPGTRLTVT.

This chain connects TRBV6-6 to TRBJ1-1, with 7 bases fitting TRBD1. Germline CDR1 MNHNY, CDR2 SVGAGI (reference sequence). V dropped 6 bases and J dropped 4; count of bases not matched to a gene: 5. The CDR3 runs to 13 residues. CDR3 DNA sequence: TGTGCCAGCAGGGCCGGGACAGTCACTGAAGCTTTCTTT. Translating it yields CASRAGTVTEAFF.